What follows are 32 T cell receptor beta chains derived from one specimen sequenced in a study of cytomegalovirus exposure and HLA in healthy donors. It was with 60 Vbeta and 13 Jbeta primers that the PCR ran. Profiled with immunoSEQ multiplex PCR; TCRdb holds only in-frame clones, not every one. The data show around 180,000 clones, 75% to 85% seen once. The sample comprised PBMCs. Receptor source: a girl aged 2 to 10 in good health and CMV-seropositive.

The V and J genes are TRBV6-5 and TRBJ2-1; TRBD1 aligns across 8 bases. The CDR3 totals 15 residues. After removal of 0 bases from V and 6 bases from J, the junction contained 4 bases not matched to a gene. CDR1 and CDR2 (germline): MNHEY, SVGAGI. CDR3 region: CASSYSGQAGNEQFF. DNA for the CDR3: TGTGCCAGCAGTTACTCGGGACAGGCAGGCAATGAGCAGTTCTTC.

This clone was detected ten times or more. The chain recombines TRBV27 with TRBJ1-4; the D is unclear. CDR1 is MNHEY, CDR2 SMNVEV, per germline (reference sequence). The V end was cut by 5 bases, the J end by 0 bases, with 7 bases between. The CDR3 length is 14 residues. The CDR3 loop is CASSKLATNEKLFF. CDR3 DNA: TGTGCCAGCAGTAAACTTGCAACTAATGAAAAACTGTTTTTT.

The chain recombines TRBV6-5 with TRBJ1-5, with a tentative D call TRBD1 (5 bases). The germline V gene has CDR1 MNHEY and CDR2 SVGAGI. Trimming pared 5 bases from V and 8 bases from J, leaving 16 bases between. The CDR3 has 14 residues. The CDR3 sequence is CASSGGGGLEPQHF. Written as DNA, the CDR3 is TGTGCCAGCAGTGGGGGGGGAGGGTTAGAGCCCCAGCATTTT.

This clone was seen just once. CDR3: CASSLVGRGDTEAFF. In DNA form, the CDR3 reads TGTGCCAGCAGCTTAGTAGGCAGGGGTGACACTGAAGCTTTCTTT. The chain carries TRBV11-3 and TRBJ1-1, with D perhaps TRBD1 (6 bases). Germline V gene data show CDR1 as SGHNT and CDR2 as YENEEA. The CDR3 loop spans 15 amino acids. V lost 1 base and J lost 3, with 12 bases in between.

This chain links TRBV4-2 with TRBJ2-7; possibly TRBD2 for D (6 bases). V dropped 8 bases and J dropped 0 bases, with 17 bases sitting between them. The CDR3 consists of 15 residues. Germline-derived CDR1 and CDR2 are LGHNA and YNFKEQ. CDR3 sequence (DNA): TGTGCCAGCGCCCGGGGGAGGAGGAGCTCCTACGAGCAGTACTTC. Translated, it gives CASARGRRSSYEQYF.

The chain is built from TRBV19 and TRBJ1-1; perhaps TRBD1 as D (6 bases). Trimming pared 7 bases from V and 3 bases from J, leaving 18 bases between. This CDR3 has 15 residues. Germline V CDR1 and CDR2: LNHDA, SQIVND (reference sequence). CDR3 nucleotides: TGTGCCAGTAATGATAGGGCAAAGGGGGACACTGAAGCTTTCTTT. This encodes CASNDRAKGDTEAFF.

The chain joins TRBV15 to TRBJ2-3; D is perhaps TRBD1 (6 bases). Germline V gene lookup returns CDR1 LNHNV and CDR2 YYDKDF (reference sequence). The CDR3 totals 16 residues. The V end lost 5 bases, the J end lost 0 bases, and 15 bases lay between the germline ends. The CDR3 DNA reads TGTGCCACCAGCGGACTTAAGACAGGTAGCACAGATACGCAGTATTTT. Protein: CATSGLKTGSTDTQYF.

This clone was counted a few times. Relative to the germline gene, one junction end is altered; a read error may explain this. This chain uses TRBV6-1 with TRBJ1-1; 8 bases agree with TRBD1. The CDR3 sequence is 14 residues long. Germline V gives CDR1 MNHNS, CDR2 SASEGT. CDR3 in DNA: TGTGCCAGCAGGGAAGGACAGGGTCGAGCTGAAGCTTTCTTT. Its protein is CASREGQGRAEAFF.

This chain joins TRBV7-6 and TRBJ1-3; D remains ambiguous. The CDR3 covers 15 residues. V was trimmed by 1 base and J by 0 bases, leaving 7 bases between them. Germline CDR1 SGHVS, CDR2 FNYEAQ. The CDR3 spells CASSLDPGSGNTIYF. DNA for the CDR3: TGTGCCAGCAGCTTAGACCCAGGCTCTGGAAACACCATATATTTT.

The V call is TRBV7-9, the J call TRBJ2-1, with TRBD1 as a possible D gene (5 bases). In germline, CDR1 is SEHNR, CDR2 FQNEAQ (reference sequence). The CDR3 totals 15 residues. Deletions cut 5 bases from V and 2 bases from J, with 13 bases between. CDR3 region: CASSTDTETYNEQFF. CDR3 DNA sequence: TGTGCCAGCAGCACGGACACCGAAACCTACAATGAGCAGTTCTTC.

This clone has more than one count but fewer than ten. V is TRBV13 and J is TRBJ1-2; 8 positions agree with TRBD1. There are 14 residues in the CDR3. Germline V gives CDR1 PRHDT, CDR2 FYEKMQ (reference sequence). The V and J ends lost 5 bases and 4 bases, in that order; junction bases with no gene match: 6. CDR3 sequence reads: CASSSRTGSYGYTF. Here the CDR3 DNA reads TGTGCCAGCAGCAGCCGGACAGGGAGCTATGGCTACACCTTC.

V usage is TRBV27 and J usage is TRBJ1-5; D is uncertain. The CDR3 spans 12 residues. Germline values: CDR1 MNHEY, CDR2 SMNVEV (reference sequence). V lost 3 bases, J lost 2 bases, and 2 bases lay in between. The CDR3 sequence: CASSFGNQPQHF. DNA of the CDR3: TGTGCCAGCAGTTTCGGCAATCAGCCCCAGCATTTT.

V usage is TRBV18 and J usage is TRBJ2-7; D is possibly TRBD1 (5 bases). The CDR3 has 13 residues. Trimming removed 6 bases at V and 5 bases at J, with 14 bases between. Germline V gene lookup returns CDR1 KGHSH and CDR2 LQKENI. The CDR3: CASSRGRENEQYF. The DNA for the CDR3 is TGTGCCAGCTCTAGGGGCAGGGAAAACGAGCAGTACTTC.

This clone came up a few times. The V call is TRBV6-5, the J call TRBJ2-1, with unresolved D. V gave up 1 base and J gave up 3 bases, with 10 bases separating them. The germline V gene has CDR1 MNHEY and CDR2 SVGAGI. CDR3 length: 15 residues. Written as DNA, the CDR3 is TGTGCCAGCAGTTACTACGTGGAGAACTACAATGAGCAGTTCTTC. Translated, it gives CASSYYVENYNEQFF.

The genes are TRBV18 and TRBJ2-7; perhaps TRBD1 as D (7 bases). The CDR3 loop spans 13 amino acids. CDR1 is KGHSH and CDR2 is LQKENI in the germline V gene. V lost 2 bases to trimming and J lost 7 bases, with 12 bases between them. CDR3 loop: CASSPGGGGEQYF. Here the CDR3 DNA reads TGTGCCAGCTCACCAGGAGGGGGCGGGGAGCAGTACTTC.

V and J are TRBV7-9 and TRBJ2-7; D is undetermined. The CDR3 loop spans 12 amino acids. V lost 3 bases and J lost 2, with 5 bases in between. Germline V lookup: CDR1 SEHNR, CDR2 FQNEAQ (reference sequence). The CDR3 sequence: CASSFGPYEQYF. CDR3 DNA: TGTGCCAGCAGCTTTGGCCCCTACGAGCAGTACTTC.

This rearrangement joins TRBV5-1 to TRBJ2-7; TRBD1 aligns across 7 bases. The CDR3 runs 14 residues. Germline V lookup: CDR1 SGHRS, CDR2 YFSETQ. V lost 8 bases to trimming and J lost 3 bases; unmatched junction nucleotides: 11. The CDR3 loop is CARRPRGYVYEQYF. The DNA of the CDR3 is TGCGCCAGAAGGCCCAGGGGGTATGTCTACGAGCAGTACTTC. The complete variable domain, with remaining parts taken from reference TRBV5-1 and TRBJ2-7, reads KAGVTQTPRYLIKTRGQQVTLSCSPISGHRSVSWYQQTPGQGLQFLFEYFSETQRNKGNFPGRFSGRQFSNSRSEMNVSTLELGDSALYLCARRPRGYVYEQYFGPGTRLTVT.

This clone was counted once. This rearrangement joins TRBV12-5 to TRBJ2-7; D is uncertain. V dropped 6 bases and J dropped 3 bases, with 6 bases sitting between them. The germline CDR1 and CDR2 sequences are LGHNT and FRNRAP. The CDR3 consists of 11 residues. The CDR3 region is CASGGVYEQYF. CDR3 nucleotides: TGTGCTAGTGGGGGCGTCTACGAGCAGTACTTC.

This chain connects TRBV7-8 to TRBJ1-4; a possible D gene is TRBD1 (5 bases). Trimming stripped 3 bases from V and 3 bases from J, with 14 bases between. Per germline, CDR1 SGHVS and CDR2 FQNEAQ. CDR3 length: 16 residues. This chain's CDR3 is CASSFGRVEPNEKLFF. DNA of the CDR3: TGTGCCAGCAGCTTTGGCAGGGTCGAACCTAATGAAAAACTGTTTTTT.

This sequence joins TRBV23-1 and TRBJ2-1; D remains ambiguous. TRBV23-1 is filed as an ORF, its function uncertain. V was trimmed by 6 bases and J by 3 bases, leaving 15 bases between them. The CDR3 is 15 residues long. This CDR3 is CASRPPRGYYNEQFF. The CDR3 DNA reads as TGCGCCAGCAGACCCCCTAGAGGTTACTACAATGAGCAGTTCTTC.

The chain joins TRBV7-2 to TRBJ2-5, with D unclear. The V end lost 1 base, the J end lost 7 bases, and 7 bases lay between the germline ends. Per the germline V gene, CDR1 is SGHTA and CDR2 is FQGNSA. The CDR3 length is 12 residues. Here the CDR3 reads CASSLGSGTQYF. The CDR3 nucleotides are TGTGCCAGCAGCTTAGGGTCGGGGACCCAGTACTTC.

The V call is TRBV15, the J call TRBJ2-7; D gene unclear. The V and J ends lost 0 bases and 4 bases respectively, with 10 bases between them. CDR1 and CDR2 (germline): LNHNV, YYDKDF (reference sequence). This CDR3 spans 14 amino acids. CDR3 sequence reads: CATSRDAASYEQYF. The CDR3 region has the DNA TGTGCCACCAGCAGAGATGCGGCTAGTTACGAGCAGTACTTC.

The chain is built from TRBV5-6 and TRBJ1-2; D is ambiguous. The CDR3 has 19 amino acids. The germline V and J ends were trimmed by 4 bases and 0 bases, with 25 bases remaining between them. From germline, CDR1 is SGHDT and CDR2 YYEEEE. CDR3 loop: CASSPQPAGGWKANYGYTF. The CDR3, as DNA: TGTGCCAGCAGCCCCCAACCTGCGGGAGGGTGGAAAGCTAACTATGGCTACACCTTC. The whole variable domain, filled in from reference TRBV5-6 and TRBJ1-2, reads DAGVTQSPTHLIKTRGQQVTLRCSPKSGHDTVSWYQQALGQGPQFIFQYYEEEERQRGNFPDRFSGHQFPNYSSELNVNALLLGDSALYLCASSPQPAGGWKANYGYTFGSGTRLTVV.

The sample holds a few counts of this clone. The chain couples TRBV5-6 to TRBJ2-3, with 9 bases aligning to TRBD1. Germline-derived CDR1 and CDR2 are SGHDT and YYEEEE. The CDR3 is 15 residues long. V was pared by 3 bases and J by 2 bases, with 4 bases of the junction left unmatched. The CDR3 loop is CASSYRDRVTDTQYF. CDR3 nucleotides: TGTGCCAGCAGCTACCGGGACAGGGTCACAGATACGCAGTATTTT.

The rearrangement links TRBV7-3 to TRBJ2-2; no definite D call. Germline-derived CDR1 and CDR2 are SGHTA and FQGTGA. The CDR3 has 13 residues. V dropped 2 bases and J dropped 2 bases, with 3 bases sitting between them. This CDR3 reads CASSLSNTGELFF. CDR3 nucleotides: TGTGCCAGCAGCTTATCTAACACCGGGGAGCTGTTTTTT. The variable domain in full, completed from reference TRBV7-3 and TRBJ2-2, reads GAGVSQTPSNKVTEKGKYVELRCDPISGHTALYWYRQSLGQGPEFLIYFQGTGAADDSGLPNDRFFAVRPEGSVSTLKIQRTERGDSAVYLCASSLSNTGELFFGEGSRLTVL.

The chain couples TRBV30 to TRBJ1-6; 10 bases are shared with TRBD1. Germline assignment: CDR1 GTSNPN and CDR2 SVGIG (reference sequence). The CDR3 has 17 residues. Germline trimming cut 0 bases from V and 0 bases from J; bases unmatched to any gene: 2. CDR3 region: CAWSVRTGGSYNSPLHF. The CDR3 DNA reads as TGTGCCTGGAGTGTACGGACAGGGGGCTCCTATAATTCACCCCTCCACTTT. Supplemented by reference TRBV30 and TRBJ1-6, the full variable domain reads SQTIHQWPATLVQPVGSPLSLECTVEGTSNPNLYWYRQAAGRGLQLLFYSVGIGQISSEVPQNLSASRPQDRQFILSSKKLLLSDSGFYLCAWSVRTGGSYNSPLHFGNGTRLTVT.

The gene calls are TRBV30 and TRBJ1-6; TRBD1 agrees at 8 bases. V shed 1 base, J shed 2 bases, and the junction held 7 bases outside the gene matches. Germline CDR1 is GTSNPN and CDR2 is SVGIG (reference sequence). This CDR3 contains 17 residues. CDR3: CAWSGSDRDAYNSPLHF. CDR3 DNA: TGTGCCTGGAGTGGCTCGGACAGGGACGCCTATAATTCACCCCTCCACTTT.

The V call is TRBV6-5, the J call TRBJ1-2; the match to TRBD1 covers 8 bases. The trim removed 4 bases at V and 8 bases at J, leaving 15 bases unmatched. The length of the CDR3 is 16 residues. The germline V gene has CDR1 MNHEY and CDR2 SVGAGI. The CDR3 is CASSSPRDRPSLGYTF. CDR3 nucleotide sequence: TGTGCCAGCAGTTCCCCTCGGGACAGGCCGTCGTTGGGCTACACCTTC.

The sample holds a few counts of this clone. V is TRBV13 and J is TRBJ2-7, with TRBD2 as a possible D gene (5 bases). The CDR3 has 13 residues. With 4 bases removed from V and 2 bases from J, the gap between germline ends came to 9 bases. CDR1 PRHDT and CDR2 FYEKMQ come from the germline V gene (reference sequence). The CDR3 coding sequence is TGTGCCAGCAGCTCGACCGGGACCTACGAGCAGTACTTC. This sequence encodes CASSSTGTYEQYF. The whole variable domain, remainder taken from reference TRBV13 and TRBJ2-7, is AAGVIQSPRHLIKEKRETATLKCYPIPRHDTVYWYQQGPGQDPQFLISFYEKMQSDKGSIPDRFSAQQFSDYHSELNMSSLELGDSALYFCASSSTGTYEQYFGPGTRLTVT.

The J gene is TRBJ2-7, the V gene TRBV30, with D uncertain. Germline V CDR1 and CDR2: GTSNPN, SVGIG (reference sequence). The CDR3 covers 12 residues. V was shortened by 0 bases and J by 7 bases, with 10 bases between the two germline ends. In DNA, the CDR3 is TGTGCCTGGAGTGTACGGCCCAGGGAGCAGTACTTC. Its translation: CAWSVRPREQYF. Using reference TRBV30 and TRBJ2-7 for the parts outside the CDR3, the full variable domain is SQTIHQWPATLVQPVGSPLSLECTVEGTSNPNLYWYRQAAGRGLQLLFYSVGIGQISSEVPQNLSASRPQDRQFILSSKKLLLSDSGFYLCAWSVRPREQYFGPGTRLTVT.

In this sample, this clone turned up once. The chain links TRBV7-3 to TRBJ2-3, with 7 bases identical to TRBD1. Looked up from germline, CDR1 is SGHTA and CDR2 is FQGTGA. J was trimmed by 3 bases and V by 5 bases; bases with no gene match: 11. The CDR3 runs to 16 residues. CDR3 bases: TGTGCCAGCAGCCCACACTCAGGGGGATCAACAGATACGCAGTATTTT. Protein sequence: CASSPHSGGSTDTQYF.

For the CDR3, the DNA is TGTGCCAGCAGTGCCGGGACAGACTATGGCTACACCTTC. This sequence encodes CASSAGTDYGYTF. The chain joins TRBV6-5 to TRBJ1-2; 7 nucleotides align to TRBD1. Losses at the gene ends were 5 bases for V and 3 bases for J; bases not matched to a gene: 3. Germline CDR1 reads MNHEY; CDR2 reads SVGAGI. This CDR3 has 13 amino acids.